These 6 T cell receptor beta chains came from one sample sequenced in a study of blood T cell repertoires in COVID-19. Using immunoSEQ multiplex PCR, the repertoire was profiled, and TCRdb retains in-frame clones only, with some absent. This table has about 410,000 clones, 86% appearing once. The sequenced sample consisted of peripheral blood. The source of these receptors is a woman aged 25 to 39 with active or convalescent COVID-19.

The rearrangement uses TRBV3-1 (or the pseudogene TRBV3-2) and TRBJ2-3; 15 nucleotides line up with TRBD2. Per the germline V gene, CDR1 is LGHDT and CDR2 is YNNKEL (reference sequence). With V trimmed by 2 bases and J by 1 base, 7 bases remained unmatched. This CDR3 contains 19 residues. This CDR3 is CASSQPPGTSGGRTDTQYF. The CDR3 DNA reads TGTGCCAGCAGCCAACCCCCCGGGACTAGCGGGGGGCGCACAGATACGCAGTATTTT.

This clone was seen more than once but under ten times. The chain is built from TRBV12-3 or TRBV12-4 and TRBJ2-3; weak D call: TRBD2 (5 bases). V dropped 4 bases and J dropped 6 bases, with 8 bases sitting between them. This CDR3 has 12 residues. The CDR3 DNA sequence: TGTGCCAGCAGTTGGGCGGGCGATACGCAGTATTTT. Protein: CASSWAGDTQYF.

The chain links TRBV13 to TRBJ2-7; 13 bases agree with TRBD2. The germline V gene has CDR1 PRHDT and CDR2 FYEKMQ (reference sequence). Trimming removed 5 bases from V and 4 bases from J; junction bases left unmatched: 5. The CDR3 loop spans 15 amino acids. CDR3 sequence: CASSNPTSGRYEQYF. CDR3 sequence (DNA): TGTGCCAGCAGCAACCCGACTAGCGGGAGGTACGAGCAGTACTTC. The full variable domain, rest sourced from reference TRBV13 and TRBJ2-7, is AAGVIQSPRHLIKEKRETATLKCYPIPRHDTVYWYQQGPGQDPQFLISFYEKMQSDKGSIPDRFSAQQFSDYHSELNMSSLELGDSALYFCASSNPTSGRYEQYFGPGTRLTVT.

This clone showed up just once. This sequence joins TRBV11-2 and TRBJ2-1; D ambiguous. V shed 1 base and J shed 6 bases, with 7 bases lying between them. The CDR3 extends over 13 amino acids. Germline V lookup: CDR1 SGHAT, CDR2 FQNNGV. The CDR3 region is CASSLVLGNEQFF. As DNA, the CDR3 is TGTGCCAGCAGCTTAGTTCTCGGCAATGAGCAGTTCTTC.

The rearrangement joins TRBV2 to TRBJ1-3; no clear D gene. The CDR3 length is 13 residues. Trimming left V 4 bases short and J 1 base short, with 5 bases between. Looked up from germline, CDR1 is SNHLY and CDR2 is FYNNEI. Written as DNA, the CDR3 is TGTGCCAGCAGTGGAGGGTCTGGAAACACCATATATTTT. Translation: CASSGGSGNTIYF.

CDR3 nucleotides: TGTGCCAGCAGCCGACAGGGAGCGAACACTGAAGCTTTCTTT. Translating gives CASSRQGANTEAFF. V usage is TRBV5-5 and J usage is TRBJ1-1; TRBD1 agrees at 7 bases. The V segment lost 4 bases and the J segment 1 base; nucleotides outside the gene matches: 4. Germline assignment: CDR1 SGHKS and CDR2 YYEKEE (reference sequence). The length of the CDR3 is 14 residues.